These 17 T cell receptor beta chains were all obtained from the same sample, sequenced in a study of blood T cell repertoires in COVID-19. Clones were sequenced by immunoSEQ multiplex PCR, and TCRdb holds only the in-frame ones, with some missing. The data contain under 200,000 clones, roughly 88% of them seen just once; the ten biggest clones take up 10% to 15%. The sequenced material came from PBMCs or T cells enriched from blood (not recorded which). Source of these receptors: a woman in her fifties or sixties who had recovered from COVID-19.

This rearrangement joins TRBV3-1 (or the pseudogene TRBV3-2) to TRBJ2-3; perhaps TRBD2 as D (6 bases). V lost 3 bases to trimming and J lost 2 bases, with 12 bases between them. The CDR3 consists of 15 residues. The germline CDR1 and CDR2 sequences are LGHDT and YNNKEL (reference sequence). CDR3 nucleotides: TGTGCCAGCAGCCAGCCAGGAGGGATCACAGATACGCAGTATTTT. Amino acids: CASSQPGGITDTQYF.

V gene TRBV29-1 combines with J gene TRBJ2-1; 10 bases fit TRBD2. This CDR3 is 14 amino acids long. Trimming took 5 bases from V and 6 from J; bases not matched to a gene: 7. CDR1 is SQVTM and CDR2 is ANQGSEA in the germline V gene. This chain's CDR3 is CSVRPGLAPNEQFF. For the CDR3, the DNA is TGCAGCGTTAGACCGGGACTAGCGCCCAATGAGCAGTTCTTC.

The rearrangement links TRBV28 to TRBJ1-1; TRBD1 matches at 8 bases. CDR3 length: 16 residues. Germline values: CDR1 MDHEN, CDR2 SYDVKM. Unmatched junction bases numbered 8, after V lost 2 bases and J lost 3 bases. The CDR3 here is CASSLKGSRGHTEAFF. The CDR3 DNA is TGTGCCAGCAGTTTAAAAGGAAGCAGGGGGCACACTGAAGCTTTCTTT. The whole variable domain, filled in from reference TRBV28 and TRBJ1-1, reads DVKVTQSSRYLVKRTGEKVFLECVQDMDHENMFWYRQDPGLGLRLIYFSYDVKMKEKGDIPEGYSVSREKKERFSLILESASTNQTSMYLCASSLKGSRGHTEAFFGQGTRLTVV.

This chain uses TRBV27 with TRBJ2-7, with TRBD2 as a possible D gene (6 bases). V was trimmed by 5 bases and J by 3 bases, leaving 14 bases between them. The germline CDR1 and CDR2 sequences are MNHEY and SMNVEV (reference sequence). CDR3 length: 14 amino acids. The CDR3 region is CASSNIGSSYEQYF. Written as DNA, the CDR3 is TGTGCCAGCAGTAACATCGGGAGTAGCTACGAGCAGTACTTC.

The chain uses TRBV7-2 and TRBJ2-7; 8 bases are a match to TRBD1. J gave up 1 base and V 6 bases, and 5 bases lay outside the gene matches. Germline CDR1 SGHTA, CDR2 FQGNSA. This CDR3 has 14 residues. DNA of the CDR3: TGTGCCAGCAGACGGGACAGGTCATCCTACGAGCAGTACTTC. Its translation is CASRRDRSSYEQYF.

This chain uses TRBV23-1 with TRBJ1-2; D gene unclear. TRBV23-1 is marked as an open reading frame, function uncertain. The CDR3 runs 14 residues. Deletions cut 4 bases from V and 3 bases from J, with 12 bases between. The CDR3 nucleotides read TGCGCCAGCAGTCTGGGCGCACCGTACTATGGCTACACCTTC. Amino acids: CASSLGAPYYGYTF.

The V gene is TRBV11-2, the J gene TRBJ1-3; D is uncertain. Germline V gives CDR1 SGHAT, CDR2 FQNNGV. The CDR3 has 14 residues. The germline V and J ends were trimmed by 1 base and 1 base, with 5 bases remaining between them. CDR3 in amino acids: CASSLATSGNTIYF. CDR3 sequence (DNA): TGTGCCAGCAGCTTAGCAACTTCTGGAAACACCATATATTTT. The full variable domain, its missing parts supplied by reference TRBV11-2 and TRBJ1-3, is EAGVAQSPRYKIIEKRQSVAFWCNPISGHATLYWYQQILGQGPKLLIQFQNNGVVDDSQLPKDRFSAERLKGVDSTLKIQPAKLEDSAVYLCASSLATSGNTIYFGEGSWLTVV.

V usage is TRBV7-9 and J usage is TRBJ2-7, with 7 bases matching TRBD1. The CDR3 loop spans 16 amino acids. Looked up from germline, CDR1 is SEHNR and CDR2 is FQNEAQ (reference sequence). The V and J ends lost 2 bases and 3 bases, in that order; junction bases with no gene match: 10. CDR3 sequence: CASSLPPPGQLYEQYF. The CDR3 region has the DNA TGTGCCAGCAGCTTACCCCCTCCGGGACAGCTCTACGAGCAGTACTTC.

The rearrangement joins TRBV24-1 to TRBJ1-1; no firm D call. From germline, CDR1 is KGHDR and CDR2 SFDVKD. Between the trimmed V and J ends, which lost 4 bases and 5 bases, there was a span of 10 bases. This CDR3 is built from 13 residues. This CDR3 is CATSDGTRTEAFF. In DNA form, the CDR3 reads TGTGCCACCAGTGACGGCACGAGGACTGAAGCTTTCTTT.

This clone is a singleton in its sample. This rearrangement joins TRBV5-1 to TRBJ1-2; TRBD1 is a possible D gene (6 bases). From germline, CDR1 is SGHRS and CDR2 YFSETQ. V lost 4 bases and J lost 0, with 16 bases in between. The CDR3 spans 16 residues. The CDR3 bases are TGCGCCAGCAGCCTACTCCCCGGGACAACTAACTATGGCTACACCTTC. Protein: CASSLLPGTTNYGYTF.

The chain uses TRBV5-1 and TRBJ2-2; no firm D call. Germline CDR1 is SGHRS and CDR2 is YFSETQ. The CDR3 runs 14 residues. Trimming left V 0 bases short and J 1 base short, with 4 bases between. CDR3 amino acids: CASSLDLNTGELFF. CDR3 sequence (DNA): TGCGCCAGCAGCTTGGACTTGAACACCGGGGAGCTGTTTTTT.

The CDR3 region has the DNA TGTGCCAGCAGCCTACAGCGAGCGGGAGGGTGGGAGACCCAGTACTTC. It is translated as CASSLQRAGGWETQYF. The genes are TRBV3-1 (or the pseudogene TRBV3-2) and TRBJ2-5; 10 nucleotides line up with TRBD2. CDR3 length: 16 residues. CDR1 LGHDT and CDR2 YNNKEL come from the germline V gene (reference sequence). V shed 4 bases and J 5 bases; nucleotides not matched to a gene: 10.

This clone has more than one count but fewer than ten. The chain links TRBV5-6 to TRBJ2-2, with 7 nucleotides matching TRBD1. The CDR3 length is 14 residues. Trimming at V came to 4 bases and at J to 6 bases, leaving 6 bases not matched to a gene. Germline lookup yields CDR1 SGHDT and CDR2 YYEEEE. The CDR3 spells CASSRGDSPGELFF. The CDR3 nucleotides are TGTGCCAGCAGCCGTGGGGACAGCCCCGGGGAGCTGTTTTTT.

The chain joins TRBV3-1 (or the pseudogene TRBV3-2) to TRBJ2-2; 10 nucleotides align to TRBD2. The germline gives CDR1 LGHDT, CDR2 YNNKEL (reference sequence). Trimming at V came to 3 bases and at J to 4 bases, leaving 5 bases not matched to a gene. This CDR3 is built from 16 residues. The CDR3 protein is CASSHTSGKSTGELFF. CDR3 coding DNA: TGTGCCAGCAGCCACACTAGCGGGAAAAGCACCGGGGAGCTGTTTTTT.

The rearrangement joins TRBV9 to TRBJ2-1; 7 bases map to TRBD2. Germline CDR1 is SGDLS and CDR2 is YYNGEE. There are 14 residues in the CDR3. The junction had 7 bases not matched to a gene; V was cut back by 5 bases and J by 5 bases. The CDR3, as DNA: TGTGCCAGCAGGCCGGGACTACAGAACAATGAGCAGTTCTTC. Translating gives CASRPGLQNNEQFF.

The chain has TRBV10-2 and TRBJ1-2; TRBD1 matches at 10 bases. The length of the CDR3 is 13 residues. From germline, CDR1 is WSHSY and CDR2 SAAADI. J lost 8 bases, V lost 6 bases, and 6 bases had no gene match. Written as DNA, the CDR3 is TGCGCCAGCAGCCGGACAGGGGGTCGAGGCTACACCTTC. The encoded protein is CASSRTGGRGYTF.

The genes are TRBV6-5 and TRBJ1-3; TRBD1 matches 7 bases. This CDR3 contains 14 residues. Germline CDR1 is MNHEY and CDR2 is SVGAGI. V trimming: 5 bases; J trimming: 4 bases; junction bases outside the gene matches: 5. This CDR3 is CASSTTGPGNTIYF. CDR3 in DNA: TGTGCCAGCAGTACGACAGGGCCCGGAAACACCATATATTTT.